Presented here are 4 T cell receptor beta chains from one specimen sequenced in a study of beta chain features in type 1 diabetes. Expressed TCRB transcripts were sequenced because the entire RNA isolate underwent reverse transcription. Produced via immunoSEQ multiplex PCR; TCRdb's table is partial and in-frame only. The profile covers under 200,000 clones, with 9% to 12% appearing a single time and under 0.55% taken by the ten largest. Their specific antigens are unknown. Study-level results: Significant though moderate, a shortening of TCRB CDR3s appeared in all four CD4+ subsets of Type 1 diabetes patients.

The sample was central memory CD4+ T cells from blood. The receptors shown here come from a man younger than 45 with type 1 diabetes.

This chain joins TRBV10-3 and TRBJ1-2; maybe TRBD1 (5 bases). CDR1 and CDR2 from the germline V gene are ENHRY and SYGVKD. This CDR3 contains 13 residues. V was pared by 9 bases and J by 6 bases, with 17 bases between. In nucleotides, the CDR3 is TGTGCCATTCAGACCAGGGAAACCAATGGCTACACCTTC. Its protein is CAIQTRETNGYTF.

The chain is built from TRBV25-1 and TRBJ1-2, with 10 bases lining up with TRBD1. There are 13 residues in the CDR3. Germline assignment: CDR1 MGHDK and CDR2 SYGVNS. The V segment lost 2 bases and the J segment 7 bases; nucleotides outside the gene matches: 1. Written as DNA, the CDR3 is TGTGCCAGCAGTGAAAGGGACAGGGGTGGCTACACCTTC. As protein: CASSERDRGGYTF.

The chain combines TRBV5-1 with TRBJ1-4; 10 bases agree with TRBD1. The trim removed 4 bases at V and 6 bases at J, leaving 6 bases unmatched. Germline V gene sequence: CDR1 SGHRS, CDR2 YFSETQ. The CDR3 has 15 residues. CDR3 sequence reads: CASSSTGTGDEKLFF. The CDR3 nucleotides read TGCGCCAGCAGCAGCACCGGGACAGGGGATGAAAAACTGTTTTTT.

The chain recombines TRBV11-2 with TRBJ2-3, with D possibly being TRBD1 (6 bases). This CDR3 comprises 17 residues. In germline, CDR1 is SGHAT, CDR2 FQNNGV. The V gene lost 1 base and the J gene lost 5 bases, with 19 bases spanning the gap. Here the CDR3 DNA reads TGTGCCAGCAGCTTAGTGTTCCGGACAGCCGGCATAGATACGCAGTATTTT. This codes for CASSLVFRTAGIDTQYF.